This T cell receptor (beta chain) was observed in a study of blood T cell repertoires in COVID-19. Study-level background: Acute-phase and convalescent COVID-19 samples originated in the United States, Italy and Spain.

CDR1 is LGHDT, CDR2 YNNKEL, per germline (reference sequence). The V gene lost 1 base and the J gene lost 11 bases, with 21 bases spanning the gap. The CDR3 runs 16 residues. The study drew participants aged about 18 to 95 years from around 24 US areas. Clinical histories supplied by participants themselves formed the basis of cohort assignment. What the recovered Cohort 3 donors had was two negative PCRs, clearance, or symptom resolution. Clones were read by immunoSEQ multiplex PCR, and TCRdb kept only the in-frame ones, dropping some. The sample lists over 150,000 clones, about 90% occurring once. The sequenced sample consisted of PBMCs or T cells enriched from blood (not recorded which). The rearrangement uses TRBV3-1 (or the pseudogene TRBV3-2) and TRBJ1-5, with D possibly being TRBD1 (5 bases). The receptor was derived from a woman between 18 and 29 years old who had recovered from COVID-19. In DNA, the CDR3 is TGTGCCAGCAGCCAAGGGCCGCTCCGGGGGGAACTAGCCCAGCATTTT. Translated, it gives CASSQGPLRGELAQHF.